Shown below are 25 T cell receptor beta chains from a single sample sequenced in a study of blood T cells in healthy people across ages. A second roughly 6 to 11 cycle PCR used barcoded and J-beta primers. TCRdb re-derived calls from the 5' RACE reads in MiXCR, one entry per CDR3 protein. The sample has hundreds of thousands of distinct CDR3 sequences; around 45% are singletons. Specimen: blood. The source of these receptors is a woman aged 60-70 years in good health.

The rearrangement joins TRBV20-1 to TRBJ2-7; 8 positions agree with TRBD2. The J call is doubtful: the DNA matches TRBJ2-1 better. CDR3 size: 12 residues. The germline gives CDR1 DFQATT, CDR2 SNEGSKA (reference sequence). CDR3 loop: CSAKAGGDEQFF. DNA of the CDR3: TGCAGTGCTAAGGCGGGGGGCGATGAGCAGTTCTTC.

Regarding this clonotype: At one end, the junction sequence differs from germline, possibly due to a read error. The chain has TRBV20-1 and TRBJ2-1; 9 nucleotides match TRBD2. Germline assignment: CDR1 DFQATT and CDR2 SNEGSKA (reference sequence). The length of the CDR3 is 15 residues. CDR3 region: CSTRVRGLASNEQFF. In DNA form, the CDR3 reads TGCAGTACTAGAGTCAGAGGACTAGCGAGCAATGAGCAGTTCTTC.

This clonotype was counted a few times. J is TRBJ1-6 and V is TRBV6-2 or TRBV6-3; no firm D call. V was cut by 5 bases and J by 6 bases, with 5 bases left in between. The V gene's germline CDR1 is MNHEY and CDR2 SVGEGT. This CDR3 spans 12 amino acids. CDR3 amino acids: CASSGFNSPLHF. CDR3 nucleotides: TGTGCCAGCAGTGGGTTTAATTCACCCCTCCACTTT.

This clonotype was seen just once. The gene calls are TRBV29-1 and TRBJ2-1, with D tentatively TRBD1 or TRBD2 (5 bases each). Trimming pared 0 bases from V and 4 bases from J, leaving 25 bases between. Germline V gene data show CDR1 as SQVTM and CDR2 as ANQGSEA. This CDR3 has 19 residues. The chain's CDR3 is CSVEDASGRVDSGYNEQFF. The CDR3 region has the DNA TGCAGCGTTGAAGATGCGTCGGGCAGGGTGGATTCGGGATACAATGAGCAGTTCTTC.

The V gene is TRBV4-2, the J gene TRBJ2-2, with D tentatively TRBD2 (5 bases). Germline V gene data show CDR1 as LGHNA and CDR2 as YNFKEQ. This CDR3 region has 15 residues. Trimming pared 0 bases from V and 2 bases from J, leaving 7 bases between. The CDR3 reads CASSQDRGNTGELFF. For the CDR3, the DNA is TGTGCCAGCAGCCAAGATCGGGGAAACACCGGGGAGCTGTTTTTT.

This clonotype was seen a handful of times. This chain joins TRBV9 and TRBJ2-7; TRBD1 might be the D (6 bases). The CDR3 spans 15 residues. Trimming shortened V by 4 bases and J by 4 bases, and 18 bases separated the two germline ends. Germline V gene sequence: CDR1 SGDLS, CDR2 YYNGEE. CDR3 in amino acids: CASSPRRQALYEQYF. CDR3 sequence (DNA): TGTGCCAGCAGCCCCCGGCGACAGGCCCTATACGAGCAGTACTTC.

The V and J genes are TRBV2 and TRBJ2-4; 11 bases are shared with TRBD2. Near its end, the DNA agrees better with TRBJ2-7, so the J call may be wrong. CDR3 size: 18 residues. Germline CDR1 and CDR2: SNHLY and FYNNEI. The CDR3 DNA reads TGTGCCAGCAGTGAAGCGCTTCGACTAGCGGGATCCTACTACGAGCAGTACTTC. It specifies CASSEALRLAGSYYEQYF.

This clonotype was seen once. The chain combines TRBV18 with TRBJ2-3, with D possibly being TRBD1 (5 bases). This CDR3 region has 14 residues. Per the germline V gene, CDR1 is KGHSH and CDR2 is LQKENI. Trimming took off 5 bases at V and 5 bases at J, with 14 bases between the two ends. The DNA of the CDR3 is TGTGCCAGCTCAGCCTTGACAGTTGTAGATACGCAGTATTTT. It yields the protein CASSALTVVDTQYF.

The chain links TRBV21-1 to TRBJ2-4; the table's D call of TRBD1 was not tested on the DNA. TRBV21-1 is a recognized pseudogene. This CDR3 comprises 15 residues. The CDR3 nucleotides read TGTGCCAGCAGAAGGACAGGGTTTCTCAAAAACATTCAGTACTTC. Translating it yields CASRRTGFLKNIQYF.

The chain combines TRBV2 with TRBJ2-5, with D tentatively TRBD1 or TRBD2 (5 bases each). Germline V CDR1 and CDR2: SNHLY, FYNNEI. V was trimmed by 3 bases and J by 11 bases, leaving 16 bases between them. The CDR3 runs to 13 residues. CDR3 nucleotides: TGTGCCAGCAGTGAGGGGGACGGTCTTACTCAGTACTTC. Translating gives CASSEGDGLTQYF.

This clonotype was counted once. The J gene is TRBJ1-2, the V gene TRBV9; D is ambiguous. This CDR3 is 13 amino acids long. The germline V gene encodes CDR1 SGDLS and CDR2 YYNGEE. Trimming took off 3 bases at V and 8 bases at J, with 14 bases between the two ends. For the CDR3, the DNA is TGTGCCAGCAGCGAGGACGGACGCTACGGCTACACCTTC. Residues: CASSEDGRYGYTF. The full variable domain, completed using reference TRBV9 and TRBJ1-2, is DSGVTQTPKHLITATGQRVTLRCSPRSGDLSVYWYQQSLDQGLQFLIQYYNGEERAKGNILERFSAQQFPDLHSELNLSSLELGDSALYFCASSEDGRYGYTFGSGTRLTVV.

The J gene is TRBJ2-5, the V gene TRBV20-1; the match to TRBD1 covers 7 bases. The junction had 15 bases not matched to a gene; V was cut back by 5 bases and J by 6 bases. The CDR3 runs 15 residues. CDR1 DFQATT and CDR2 SNEGSKA come from the germline V gene (reference sequence). The CDR3 spells CSAPTPGQRWKTQYF. In DNA form, the CDR3 reads TGCAGTGCTCCTACACCGGGACAGCGATGGAAGACCCAGTACTTC.

The rearrangement links TRBV12-3 or TRBV12-4 to TRBJ2-3; a possible D gene is TRBD2 (6 bases). This CDR3 has 12 residues. V was clipped by 0 bases and J by 10 bases, with 8 bases between them. Written as DNA, the CDR3 is TGTGCCAGCAGTTTAGCTAGCGGAGCGCAGTATTTT. It codes for CASSLASGAQYF.

The V gene is TRBV28, the J gene TRBJ2-7; maybe TRBD1 (7 bases). Trimming shortened V by 6 bases and J by 2 bases, and 20 bases separated the two germline ends. The CDR3 sequence is 16 residues long. Per germline, CDR1 MDHEN and CDR2 SYDVKM. The CDR3 protein is CASRPGGTALPYEQYF. CDR3 bases: TGTGCCAGCAGACCCGGCGGGACAGCCCTTCCCTACGAGCAGTACTTC.

This clonotype has only one observation. A much larger clone is a single base away; this may be a read error. The rearrangement uses TRBV10-3 and TRBJ2-4; 7 nucleotides agree with TRBD1. The tail of the sequence fits TRBJ2-7 better, so the J call may be wrong. CDR3 size: 13 residues. CDR1 is ENHRY, CDR2 SYGVKD, per germline. CDR3 in DNA: TGTGCCAGCAGTGAGGGGGCCGACTACGAGCAGTACTTC. Amino acid sequence: CASSEGADYEQYF.

This clonotype appeared once. The chain joins TRBV18 to TRBJ2-1; the D is unclear. V gave up 1 base and J gave up 8 bases, with 12 bases separating them. Germline V gene data show CDR1 as KGHSH and CDR2 as LQKENI. The CDR3 loop spans 14 amino acids. CDR3 DNA sequence: TGTGCCAGCTCACCACGTCCTAGAACGGATGAGCAGTTCTTC. This sequence encodes CASSPRPRTDEQFF. Complete variable domain (other parts from reference TRBV18 and TRBJ2-1): NAGVMQNPRHLVRRRGQEARLRCSPMKGHSHVYWYRQLPEEGLKFMVYLQKENIIDESGMPKERFSAEFPKEGPSILRIQQVVRGDSAAYFCASSPRPRTDEQFFGPGTRLTVL.

This clonotype occurred a few times. This chain joins TRBV5-6 and TRBJ1-1; D is perhaps TRBD1 (6 bases). This CDR3 comprises 14 residues. CDR1 is SGHDT, CDR2 YYEEEE, per germline. Trimming cost V 4 bases and J 5 bases, with 15 bases left between them. The CDR3 sequence: CASSQQGLGTEAFF. In DNA form, the CDR3 reads TGTGCCAGCAGCCAACAGGGATTGGGAACTGAAGCTTTCTTT.

There are a few counts of this clonotype. The chain links TRBV27 to TRBJ1-5, with D tentatively TRBD1 (5 bases). V was cut by 4 bases and J by 7 bases, with 17 bases left in between. CDR1 and CDR2 (germline): MNHEY, SMNVEV (reference sequence). The CDR3 spans 15 residues. The CDR3 bases are TGTGCCAGCAGTTCCTCCGGGGGTCGGGGACAGCCCCAGCATTTT. Encoded protein: CASSSSGGRGQPQHF.

Worth noting for this clonotype: A much more abundant neighbour one base away suggests this may be a read error. This chain links TRBV7-2 with TRBJ2-6; D gene ambiguous. The V gene's germline CDR1 is SGHTA and CDR2 FQGNSA. CDR3 length: 13 amino acids. The V end was cut by 6 bases, the J end by 2 bases, with 5 bases between. CDR3 residues: CASRAAGANVLTF. DNA of the CDR3: TGTGCCAGCAGGGCCGCTGGGGCCAACGTCCTGACTTTC.

In this sample, this clonotype turned up a few times. V and J are TRBV12-3 or TRBV12-4 and TRBJ2-3, with D tentatively TRBD1 (5 bases). There are 12 residues in the CDR3. Trimming took 5 bases from V and 7 from J, leaving 10 bases between them. The CDR3 sequence: CASSAPGNTQYF. The CDR3 DNA follows: TGTGCCAGCAGTGCCCCAGGGAATACGCAGTATTTT.

The J gene is TRBJ2-5, the V gene TRBV7-7, with 7 bases identical to TRBD2. Germline CDR1 SSHAT, CDR2 FNYEAQ (reference sequence). J gave up 11 bases and V 5 bases, and 14 bases lay outside the gene matches. This CDR3 spans 14 amino acids. CDR3 in amino acids: CASSLTGGFDEQYF. The CDR3 DNA follows: TGTGCCAGCAGCCTCACGGGAGGATTTGATGAGCAGTACTTC.

CDR3 nucleotides: TGTGCCAGCAGAAGTGGGGGCGCGGCCCTTAACGGTGAGCAGTTCTTC. Protein product: CASRSGGAALNGEQFF. The chain employs TRBV7-9 and TRBJ2-1; possibly TRBD1 for D (6 bases). V lost 6 bases to trimming and J lost 9 bases, with 24 bases between them. This CDR3 comprises 16 residues. Per the germline V gene, CDR1 is SEHNR and CDR2 is FQNEAQ (reference sequence).

This clonotype came up a few times. The rearrangement links TRBV2 to TRBJ2-5; 9 positions agree with TRBD1. The end of the DNA aligns better with TRBJ2-7, so the J call may be wrong. CDR1 and CDR2 from the germline V gene are SNHLY and FYNNEI. The length of the CDR3 is 12 residues. CDR3 amino acids: CASMDRGDEQYF. For the CDR3, the DNA is TGTGCCAGCATGGACAGGGGCGACGAGCAGTACTTC.

Regarding this clonotype: At one of its ends the junction is not consistent with the germline gene, which may arise from a read error. The chain combines TRBV7-2 with TRBJ2-1, with D hard to call. The length of the CDR3 is 11 residues. CDR1 and CDR2 from the germline V gene are SGHTA and FQGNSA. As DNA, the CDR3 is TGTGCCACCCGGCGGAACAATGGGCAGTTCTTC. This sequence encodes CATRRNNGQFF.

V usage is TRBV29-1 and J usage is TRBJ2-5, with D possibly being TRBD1 (8 bases). V was cut by 7 bases and J by 7 bases, with 16 bases left in between. Germline CDR1 and CDR2: SQVTM and ANQGSEA. This CDR3 contains 12 residues. CDR3 coding DNA: TGCAGCGCCGTGACAGGGGAGGGGACCCAGTACTTC. It codes for CSAVTGEGTQYF.